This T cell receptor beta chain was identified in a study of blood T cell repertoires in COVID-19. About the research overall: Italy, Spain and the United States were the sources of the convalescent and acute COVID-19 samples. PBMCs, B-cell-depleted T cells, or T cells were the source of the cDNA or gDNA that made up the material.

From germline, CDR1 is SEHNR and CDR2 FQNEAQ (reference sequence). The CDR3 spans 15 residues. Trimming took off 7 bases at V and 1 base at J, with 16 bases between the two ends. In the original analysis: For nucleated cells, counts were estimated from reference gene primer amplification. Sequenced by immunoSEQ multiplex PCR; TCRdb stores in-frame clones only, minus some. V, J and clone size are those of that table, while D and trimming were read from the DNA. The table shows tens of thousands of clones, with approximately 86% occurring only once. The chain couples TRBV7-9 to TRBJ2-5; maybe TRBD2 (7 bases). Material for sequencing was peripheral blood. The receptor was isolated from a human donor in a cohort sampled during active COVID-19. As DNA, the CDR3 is TGTGCCAGCACCAAACTGGGGGGGGCCCAAGAGACCCAGTACTTC. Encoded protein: CASTKLGGAQETQYF.